These T cell receptor beta chains were read from a single sample in a study of OX40 agonist ivuxolimab in advanced cancers. TCRdb keeps only in-frame clones here, not all; method: immunoSEQ multiplex PCR. The data hold 83,000 or so clones, with 85% to 95% observed a single time. Sequencing used CD4+ or CD8+ T cells sorted from blood, obtained in a trial of the OX40 agonist ivuxolimab. Receptors originate from an adult with an advanced solid tumor such as melanoma, head and neck, liver or kidney cancer. CDR3s include the opening cysteine and the closing phenylalanine or tryptophan. D genes are given only for firm matches. Rows give clone size only sometimes, using once, few, many, or a class for an expanded clone.

d_call | j_call | v_call | clone_size | cdr3_nt | cdr3_aa
TRBD1 | TRBJ1-1 | TRBV7-2 | . | TGTGCCAGCAGCATGACAGGGGGGGACACTGAAGCTTTCTTT | CASSMTGGDTEAFF
TRBD1 | TRBJ1-3 | TRBV5-1 | . | TGCGCCAGTCGGGGGGGCCCAGGGGGCTCTGGAAACACCATATATTTT | CASRGGPGGSGNTIYF
TRBD1 | TRBJ1-1 | TRBV12-5 | few | TGTGCTAGTGGTTGGACAGGGGTGGACACTGAAGCTTTCTTT | CASGWTGVDTEAFF
TRBD1 | TRBJ2-3 | TRBV7-2 | . | TGTGCCAGCAGCCGAGGGACAGCCACAGATACGCAGTATTTT | CASSRGTATDTQYF
. | TRBJ2-1 | TRBV27 | . | TGTGCCAGCAGATCGAATACAGGGAAGGGTAGTAAAAATGAGCAGTTCTTC | CASRSNTGKGSKNEQFF
TRBD2 | TRBJ2-1 | TRBV5-1 | few | TGCGCCAGCAGGCTCGGACTAGCGGGGTACAATGAGCAGTTCTTC | CASRLGLAGYNEQFF
. | TRBJ2-1 | TRBV5-1 | . | TGCGCCAGCAGCTACGCCGCCAATGAGCAGTTCTTC | CASSYAANEQFF
. | TRBJ1-2 | TRBV19 | . | TGTGCCAGTAGTCTAAACCAGGGAGCTCTGCATGGCTACACCTTC | CASSLNQGALHGYTF
TRBD1 | TRBJ1-5 | TRBV28 | . | TGTGCCAGCAGACCCGGGACAGGGTTTGGCAATCAGCCCCAGCATTTT | CASRPGTGFGNQPQHF
. | TRBJ2-7 | TRBV5-1 | . | TGCGCCAGCAGCTTGGTTGGCGGGATGGGCTACGAGCAGTACTTC | CASSLVGGMGYEQYF